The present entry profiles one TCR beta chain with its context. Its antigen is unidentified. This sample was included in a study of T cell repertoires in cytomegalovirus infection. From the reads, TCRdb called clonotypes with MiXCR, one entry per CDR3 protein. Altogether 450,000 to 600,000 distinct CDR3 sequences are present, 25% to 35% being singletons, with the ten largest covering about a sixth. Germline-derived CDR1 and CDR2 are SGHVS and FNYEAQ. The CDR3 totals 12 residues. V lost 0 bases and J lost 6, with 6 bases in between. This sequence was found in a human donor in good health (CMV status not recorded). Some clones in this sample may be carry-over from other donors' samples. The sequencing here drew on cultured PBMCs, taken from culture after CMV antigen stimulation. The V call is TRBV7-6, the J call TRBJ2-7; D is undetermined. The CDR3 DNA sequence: TGTGCCAGCAGCTTAGCGGGGTTCGAGCAGTACTTC. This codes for CASSLAGFEQYF.